A selection of T cell receptor beta chains follows, all from one sample in a study of CD8 T cells in ankylosing spondylitis. TCRdb redid the calling of the 5' RACE reads with MiXCR, one entry per CDR3 protein. Altogether about 540,000 distinct CDR3 sequences are present, about 13% being singletons, with the ten largest covering 6.8%. Material for sequencing was blood, either unsorted or a sorted T cell fraction (not recorded which). These receptors were collected from a male donor with ankylosing spondylitis. CDR3s include the opening cysteine and the closing phenylalanine or tryptophan. The D gene is left open where the match is weak. The size of a clone is reported for some rows only, either as once, few or many, or as a class for expanded clones.

d_call: -; j_call: TRBJ2-7; v_call: TRBV4-2; clone_size: -; cdr3_nt: TGTGCCAGCAGCCAAGATAATTGGGATTCCTACGAGCAGTACTTC; cdr3_aa: CASSQDNWDSYEQYF
d_call: -; j_call: TRBJ1-1; v_call: TRBV15; clone_size: few; cdr3_nt: TGTGCCACCAGCAGAGGGGCGGGAGGGGGACCTGAAGCTTTCTTT; cdr3_aa: CATSRGAGGGPEAFF
d_call: TRBD1; j_call: TRBJ2-1; v_call: TRBV20-1; clone_size: -; cdr3_nt: TGCAGTGCTGACAGGGGAAAGGAGCAGTTCTTC; cdr3_aa: CSADRGKEQFF
d_call: -; j_call: TRBJ1-4; v_call: TRBV29-1; clone_size: few; cdr3_nt: TGCAGCGTCGCCCCGGCAGGGGCGGGTGAAAAACTGTTTTTT; cdr3_aa: CSVAPAGAGEKLFF
d_call: -; j_call: TRBJ2-1; v_call: TRBV18; clone_size: -; cdr3_nt: TGTGCCAGCTCAGACGCTGAAGACAATGAGCAGTTCTTC; cdr3_aa: CASSDAEDNEQFF
d_call: TRBD2; j_call: TRBJ2-1; v_call: TRBV20-1; clone_size: few; cdr3_nt: TGCAGTGCAAATTTAGCGGGAGTCAATGAGCAGTTCTTC; cdr3_aa: CSANLAGVNEQFF
d_call: -; j_call: TRBJ2-7; v_call: TRBV9; clone_size: few; cdr3_nt: TGTGCCAGCAGCGCTTCCCTTGGAAGCGCGTTTTACGAGCAGTACTTC; cdr3_aa: CASSASLGSAFYEQYF
d_call: TRBD1; j_call: TRBJ1-1; v_call: TRBV6-1; clone_size: few; cdr3_nt: TGTGCCAGCAGAAGGACAGGGTGGAACACTGAAGCTTTCTTT; cdr3_aa: CASRRTGWNTEAFF
d_call: -; j_call: TRBJ1-6; v_call: TRBV7-9; clone_size: many; cdr3_nt: TGTGCCAGCAGCCCAGCGCTGGGGATTTCACCCCTCCACTTT; cdr3_aa: CASSPALGISPLHF
d_call: -; j_call: TRBJ2-5; v_call: TRBV5-5; clone_size: -; cdr3_nt: TGTGCCAGCAGCACTCAGGGAGGTCAAGAGACCCAGTACTTC; cdr3_aa: CASSTQGGQETQYF
d_call: -; j_call: TRBJ2-1; v_call: TRBV7-8; clone_size: few; cdr3_nt: TGTGCCAGCGCTACCCGGGACTGGAGTTACAATGAGCAGTTCTTC; cdr3_aa: CASATRDWSYNEQFF
d_call: -; j_call: TRBJ1-6; v_call: TRBV11-2; clone_size: many; cdr3_nt: TGTGCCAGCAGCTTTAGGGGCGGGGGGCGCGCCTATAATTCACCCCTCCACTTT; cdr3_aa: CASSFRGGGRAYNSPLHF
d_call: -; j_call: TRBJ2-5; v_call: TRBV27; clone_size: many; cdr3_nt: TGTGCCAGCAGTACAAGGATCAGACAGGTCCAAGAGACCCAGTACTTC; cdr3_aa: CASSTRIRQVQETQYF
d_call: -; j_call: TRBJ1-1; v_call: TRBV12-5; clone_size: -; cdr3_nt: TGTGCTAGTGCCCAATCAAGGAGTGAAGCTTTCTTT; cdr3_aa: CASAQSRSEAFF
d_call: TRBD2; j_call: TRBJ2-2; v_call: TRBV30; clone_size: -; cdr3_nt: TGTGCCTGGACCGCGAGCGGGAGAAGGACCGGGGAGCTGTTTTTT; cdr3_aa: CAWTASGRRTGELFF
d_call: -; j_call: TRBJ2-7; v_call: TRBV23-1; clone_size: -; cdr3_nt: TGCGCCAGCAGGCCTTCCACCGGACCGTTTGAGTCTAGCTACGAGCAGTACTTC; cdr3_aa: CASRPSTGPFESSYEQYF
d_call: -; j_call: TRBJ2-3; v_call: TRBV5-6; clone_size: few; cdr3_nt: TGTGCCAGCAGCTTGGCAATATTTGCCGGGGCGAGCACAGATACGCAGTATTTT; cdr3_aa: CASSLAIFAGASTDTQYF
d_call: TRBD1; j_call: TRBJ2-7; v_call: TRBV27; clone_size: -; cdr3_nt: TGTGCCAGCAGGGGGACAGGGTCTATCTACGAGCAGTACTTC; cdr3_aa: CASRGTGSIYEQYF
d_call: TRBD2; j_call: TRBJ2-1; v_call: TRBV7-6; clone_size: -; cdr3_nt: TGTGCCAGCACCCTAGGGGCGGGAGCGTACAATGAGCAGTTCTTC; cdr3_aa: CASTLGAGAYNEQFF
d_call: TRBD1; j_call: TRBJ1-6; v_call: TRBV12-5; clone_size: -; cdr3_nt: TGTGCTAGTGGGACCCCCCGGGACAGGGGCCGTGATAATTCACCCCTCCACTTT; cdr3_aa: CASGTPRDRGRDNSPLHF
d_call: -; j_call: TRBJ2-3; v_call: TRBV24-1; clone_size: -; cdr3_nt: TGTGCCACCAGTGGCCCAGCGACAAGCACAGATACGCAGTATTTT; cdr3_aa: CATSGPATSTDTQYF
d_call: -; j_call: TRBJ1-3; v_call: TRBV7-9; clone_size: -; cdr3_nt: TGTGCCAGCAGCTTAGGACCTGACATATATTTT; cdr3_aa: CASSLGPDIYF
d_call: -; j_call: TRBJ2-1; v_call: TRBV9; clone_size: many; cdr3_nt: TGTGCCAGCAGCCCCCTTTCGCTTTCCTACAATGAGCAGTTCTTC; cdr3_aa: CASSPLSLSYNEQFF
d_call: -; j_call: TRBJ1-5; v_call: TRBV6-6; clone_size: -; cdr3_nt: TGTGCCAGCAGTCCGACAGGCGCCCAGCATTTT; cdr3_aa: CASSPTGAQHF
d_call: -; j_call: TRBJ2-1; v_call: TRBV20-1; clone_size: many; cdr3_nt: TGCAGTGAGGGCAGAGACAATGAGCAGTTCTTC; cdr3_aa: CSEGRDNEQFF
d_call: -; j_call: TRBJ1-5; v_call: TRBV12-3/TRBV12-4; clone_size: many; cdr3_nt: TGTGCCAGCAGTTTAGTTATGGGAAATCAGCCCCAGCATTTT; cdr3_aa: CASSLVMGNQPQHF
d_call: -; j_call: TRBJ1-1; v_call: TRBV3-1; clone_size: -; cdr3_nt: TGTGCCAGCAGCCGACAATCGGGGTCCATGAACACTGAAGCTTTCTTT; cdr3_aa: CASSRQSGSMNTEAFF
d_call: TRBD2; j_call: TRBJ2-1; v_call: TRBV5-1; clone_size: -; cdr3_nt: TGCGCCAGCAGCCGAGGGGGACTAGGGGTCTATGAGCAGTTCTTC; cdr3_aa: CASSRGGLGVYEQFF
d_call: TRBD2; j_call: TRBJ2-3; v_call: TRBV5-1; clone_size: many; cdr3_nt: TGCGCCAGCAGCAAGACTAGCGGGCTGAGCACAGATACGCAGTATTTT; cdr3_aa: CASSKTSGLSTDTQYF
d_call: -; j_call: TRBJ2-1; v_call: TRBV20-1; clone_size: -; cdr3_nt: TGCAGTGCTAGATGGCATCTCAACAATGAGCAGTTCTTC; cdr3_aa: CSARWHLNNEQFF
d_call: -; j_call: TRBJ2-1; v_call: TRBV11-2; clone_size: few; cdr3_nt: TGTGCCAGCAGCCAGACTCCCTACAATGAGCAGTTCTTC; cdr3_aa: CASSQTPYNEQFF
d_call: TRBD1; j_call: TRBJ2-5; v_call: TRBV20-1; clone_size: -; cdr3_nt: TGCAGTGCGTTTGGGACAGCCTTCCAAGAGACCCAGTACTTC; cdr3_aa: CSAFGTAFQETQYF
d_call: -; j_call: TRBJ2-6; v_call: TRBV5-1; clone_size: -; cdr3_nt: TGCGCCAGCAGCTTGCAAGGCTCAGGGGGGGCCAACGTCCTGACTTTC; cdr3_aa: CASSLQGSGGANVLTF